These 25 T cell receptor beta chains originate from one sample sequenced in a study of CXCR3-negative and CXCR3-positive naive CD8 T cells. The authors prepared UMI-labeled TRB cDNA libraries by 5' RACE. One entry per CDR3 protein, without DNA, is what TCRdb gives after re-calling the 5' RACE reads. This listing includes about 50,000 distinct CDR3 sequences. Overall study findings and caveats: CXCR3-positive naive cells had TRB CDR3s that were more hydrophobic than CXCR3-negative naive cells had.

These receptors' targets are unknown. Sequencing input: naive CXCR3+ CD8+ T cells from blood. Indicated subset: CD45RO-CCR7+CD27+CD95- naive CD8+ T cells expressing CXCR3 (TNR3+). The source is a human donor in good health. Some clones in this sample may be carry-over from other donors' samples.

The chain joins TRBV7-6 to TRBJ2-7; TCRdb proposes TRBD1, but this gene call is untestable without DNA. Germline V gene lookup returns CDR1 SGHVS and CDR2 FNYEAQ. The CDR3 contains 13 residues. CDR3 amino acids: CASSPEQDYEQYF.

The V and J genes are TRBV7-8 and TRBJ2-1. Germline V gene sequence: CDR1 SGHVS, CDR2 FQNEAQ. The CDR3 is 16 residues long. The CDR3: CASSLNSAGGHNEQFF.

The chain couples TRBV12-3 or TRBV12-4 to TRBJ2-3. The CDR3 extends over 14 amino acids. CDR3 sequence: CASSLNANTDTQYF.

The CDR3 spells CASSPLGGSEAFF. The J gene is TRBJ1-1, the V gene TRBV5-1. The CDR3 contains 13 residues. CDR1 is SGHRS, CDR2 YFSETQ, per germline.

This chain links TRBV9 with TRBJ2-7. Germline V CDR1 and CDR2: SGDLS, YYNGEE. This CDR3 spans 14 amino acids. CDR3 protein: CASSTGQGTYEQYF.

This chain connects TRBV7-3 to TRBJ2-7; the D call from TCRdb, TRBD1, cannot be confirmed without DNA. The CDR3 length is 16 residues. Germline loops: CDR1 SGHTA, CDR2 FQGTGA. CDR3 in amino acids: CASSLGVGGYGDEQYF.

CDR3 in amino acids: CASTRPASKNTGELFF. The J gene is TRBJ2-2, the V gene TRBV19; the TRBD2 assignment by TCRdb is unverifiable without DNA. The CDR3 loop spans 16 amino acids. CDR1 is LNHDA and CDR2 is SQIVND in the germline V gene (reference sequence).

This chain's CDR3 is CASSLRLGSAATNEKLFF. The chain links TRBV7-6 to TRBJ1-4. From germline, CDR1 is SGHVS and CDR2 FNYEAQ. The CDR3 runs to 18 residues.

The J gene is TRBJ2-2, the V gene TRBV25-1. Germline assignment: CDR1 MGHDK and CDR2 SYGVNS. This CDR3 region has 13 residues. The CDR3 loop is CASSESEIGELFF. Using reference TRBV25-1 and TRBJ2-2 for the parts outside the CDR3, the full variable domain is EADIYQTPRYLVIGTGKKITLECSQTMGHDKMYWYQQDPGMELHLIHYSYGVNSTEKGDLSSESTVSRIRTEHFPLTLESARPSHTSQYLCASSESEIGELFFGEGSRLTVL.

The CDR3 is CASSLYGESNQPQHF. This chain joins TRBV7-8 and TRBJ1-5. There are 15 residues in the CDR3. Germline V gene sequence: CDR1 SGHVS, CDR2 FQNEAQ.

The chain recombines TRBV7-6 with TRBJ1-1; TCRdb proposes TRBD1, but this gene call is untestable without DNA. The CDR3 is 14 amino acids. The germline CDR1 and CDR2 sequences are SGHVS and FNYEAQ. The CDR3 reads CASRPIRGMTEAFF.

This chain connects TRBV15 to TRBJ2-5; TCRdb indicates TRBD2, and absent DNA this call remains unverified. Germline CDR1 and CDR2: LNHNV and YYDKDF (reference sequence). The CDR3 consists of 15 residues. The CDR3 loop is CATSRVAGGPETQYF.

This chain connects TRBV5-1 to TRBJ2-7; with no DNA, the TCRdb D assignment of TRBD2 cannot be verified. The CDR3 extends over 13 amino acids. Germline values: CDR1 SGHRS, CDR2 YFSETQ. The CDR3: CASSLISGDEQYF.

The CDR3: CASSQSLLNNEQFF. The genes are TRBV14 and TRBJ2-1. Germline assignment: CDR1 SGHDN and CDR2 FVKESK. This CDR3 spans 14 amino acids.

The rearrangement links TRBV2 to TRBJ2-7. The CDR3 is 11 residues long. Germline CDR1 SNHLY, CDR2 FYNNEI. The CDR3 protein is CASSEIYEQYF.

CDR3 in amino acids: CSVVQGAGYEQYF. V usage is TRBV29-1 and J usage is TRBJ2-7; checking the TCRdb D call of TRBD1 is not possible without DNA. CDR3 length equals 13 residues. Germline V CDR1 and CDR2: SQVTM, ANQGSEA.

The gene calls are TRBV15 and TRBJ2-1; TCRdb selects TRBD2, and the lack of DNA leaves this call unchecked. The CDR3 extends over 12 amino acids. Germline V gene data show CDR1 as LNHNV and CDR2 as YYDKDF (reference sequence). This CDR3 reads CATQRGTSGQFF.

The genes are TRBV7-2 and TRBJ2-3; TCRdb names TRBD2, which stays unverified in the absence of DNA. This CDR3 has 16 residues. Germline V gives CDR1 SGHTA, CDR2 FQGNSA. The CDR3 is CASSSVAGGPLDTQYF.

This chain links TRBV20-1 with TRBJ2-7; the D gene TCRdb calls, TRBD1, cannot be checked with no DNA. This CDR3 is 15 amino acids long. Germline V gene sequence: CDR1 DFQATT, CDR2 SNEGSKA (reference sequence). CDR3 loop: CSVPGGGLGLREQYF.

The chain uses TRBV7-6 and TRBJ2-7; TCRdb names TRBD1, which stays unverified in the absence of DNA. Germline V gene sequence: CDR1 SGHVS, CDR2 FNYEAQ. The CDR3 consists of 15 residues. The CDR3 protein is CASSDEGRTSYEQYF.

This chain uses TRBV12-3 or TRBV12-4 with TRBJ1-1; TCRdb's D gene call, TRBD1, goes unchecked for lack of DNA. This CDR3 comprises 17 residues. The CDR3 reads CASSLRQGVTRDTEAFF.

The CDR3 sequence: CASSLSHGQGRAPLHF. V gene TRBV5-5 combines with J gene TRBJ1-6; TCRdb picks TRBD1, but there is no DNA to check that call. The CDR3 is 16 amino acids. Germline lookup yields CDR1 SGHKS and CDR2 YYEKEE (reference sequence).

V and J are TRBV7-3 and TRBJ1-3; as DNA is missing, the TRBD1 call by TCRdb cannot be tested. Germline-derived CDR1 and CDR2 are SGHTA and FQGTGA. The CDR3 is 19 residues long. The CDR3: CASILPRGSLTVSGNTIYF.

This sequence joins TRBV20-1 and TRBJ2-6; TCRdb reports TRBD1, a call that lacks DNA to check it against. The CDR3 loop spans 20 amino acids. The germline gives CDR1 DFQATT, CDR2 SNEGSKA (reference sequence). The CDR3 reads CSAEPILSDRAISGANVLTF.

V and J are TRBV7-3 and TRBJ2-3; the TCRdb call, TRBD2, lacks DNA for checking. The germline CDR1 and CDR2 sequences are SGHTA and FQGTGA. The CDR3 extends over 15 amino acids. CDR3 region: CASSFSGGALDTQYF.